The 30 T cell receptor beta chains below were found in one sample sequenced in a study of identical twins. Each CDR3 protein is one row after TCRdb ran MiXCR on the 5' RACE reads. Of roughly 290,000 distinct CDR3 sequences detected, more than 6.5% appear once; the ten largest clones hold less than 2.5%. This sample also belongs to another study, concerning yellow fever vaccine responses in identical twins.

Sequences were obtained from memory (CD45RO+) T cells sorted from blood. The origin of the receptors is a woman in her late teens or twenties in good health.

CDR3 sequence (DNA): TGCAGCGTCGCTCGGGAATCATACGAGCAGTACTTC. Translated: CSVARESYEQYF. The chain uses TRBV29-1 and TRBJ2-7; weak D call: TRBD2 (5 bases). V was cut by 6 bases and J by 4 bases, with 13 bases left in between. Per the germline V gene, CDR1 is SQVTM and CDR2 is ANQGSEA. This CDR3 comprises 12 residues.

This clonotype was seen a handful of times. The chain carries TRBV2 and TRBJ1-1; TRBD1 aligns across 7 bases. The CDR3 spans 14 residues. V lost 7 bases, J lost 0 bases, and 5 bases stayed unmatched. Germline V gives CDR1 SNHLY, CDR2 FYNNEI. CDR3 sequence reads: CASILQGMNTEAFF. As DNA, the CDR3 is TGTGCCAGCATTTTACAGGGGATGAACACTGAAGCTTTCTTT.

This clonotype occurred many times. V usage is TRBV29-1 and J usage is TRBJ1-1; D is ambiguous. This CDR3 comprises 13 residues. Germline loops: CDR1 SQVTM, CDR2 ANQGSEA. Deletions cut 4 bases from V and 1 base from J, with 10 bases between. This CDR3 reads CSVVGSPNTEAFF. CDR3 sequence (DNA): TGCAGCGTTGTTGGCAGCCCGAACACTGAAGCTTTCTTT. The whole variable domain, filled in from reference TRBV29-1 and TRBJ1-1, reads SAVISQKPSRDICQRGTSLTIQCQVDSQVTMMFWYRQQPGQSLTLIATANQGSEATYESGFVIDKFPISRPNLTFSTLTVSNMSPEDSSIYLCSVVGSPNTEAFFGQGTRLTVV.

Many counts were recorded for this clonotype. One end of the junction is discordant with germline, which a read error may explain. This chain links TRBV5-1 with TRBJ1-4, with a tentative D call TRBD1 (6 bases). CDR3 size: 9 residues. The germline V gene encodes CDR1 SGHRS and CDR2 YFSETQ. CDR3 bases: TGCGCCAGCAGCCCAGGGACAACTTTT. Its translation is CASSPGTTF. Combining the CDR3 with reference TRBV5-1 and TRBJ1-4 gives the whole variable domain KAGVTQTPRYLIKTRGQQVTLSCSPISGHRSVSWYQQTPGQGLQFLFEYFSETQRNKGNFPGRFSGRQFSNSRSEMNVSTLELGDSALYLCASSPGTTFGSGTQLSVL.

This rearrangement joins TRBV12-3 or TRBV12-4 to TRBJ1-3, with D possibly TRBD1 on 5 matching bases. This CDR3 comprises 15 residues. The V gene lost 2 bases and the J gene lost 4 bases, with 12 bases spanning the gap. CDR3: CASSLWRGYGNTIYF. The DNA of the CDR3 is TGTGCCAGCAGTTTATGGAGGGGTTACGGAAACACCATATATTTT.

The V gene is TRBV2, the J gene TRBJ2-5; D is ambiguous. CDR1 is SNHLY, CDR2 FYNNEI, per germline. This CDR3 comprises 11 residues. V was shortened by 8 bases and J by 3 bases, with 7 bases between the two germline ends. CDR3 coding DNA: TGTGCCAGCGGGAATGAAGAGACCCAGTACTTC. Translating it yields CASGNEETQYF.

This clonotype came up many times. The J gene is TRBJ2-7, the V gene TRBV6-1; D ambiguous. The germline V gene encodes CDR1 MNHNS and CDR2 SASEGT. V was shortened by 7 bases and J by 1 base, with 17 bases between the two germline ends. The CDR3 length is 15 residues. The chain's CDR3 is CASTSTGRKSYEQYF. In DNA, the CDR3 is TGTGCCAGCACCTCAACCGGACGGAAATCCTACGAGCAGTACTTC.

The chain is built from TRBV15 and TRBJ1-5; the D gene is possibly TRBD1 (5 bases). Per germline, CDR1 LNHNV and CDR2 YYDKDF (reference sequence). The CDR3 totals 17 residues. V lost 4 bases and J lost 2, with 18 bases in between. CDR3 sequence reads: CATSTTRVLVGNQPQHF. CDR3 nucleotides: TGTGCCACCAGCACCACCAGGGTGTTAGTCGGCAATCAGCCCCAGCATTTT.

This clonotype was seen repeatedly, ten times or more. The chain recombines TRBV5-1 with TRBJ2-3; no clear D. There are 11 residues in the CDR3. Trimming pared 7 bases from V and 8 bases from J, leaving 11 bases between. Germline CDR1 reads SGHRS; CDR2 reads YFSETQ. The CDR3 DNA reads TGCGCCAGCCAAGATGCTGTTACGCAGTATTTT. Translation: CASQDAVTQYF.

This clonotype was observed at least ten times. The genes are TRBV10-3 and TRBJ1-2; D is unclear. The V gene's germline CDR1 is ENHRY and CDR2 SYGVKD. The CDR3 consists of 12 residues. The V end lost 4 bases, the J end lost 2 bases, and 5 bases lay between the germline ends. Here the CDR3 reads CAISAENYGYTF. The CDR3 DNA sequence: TGTGCCATCAGTGCAGAGAACTATGGCTACACCTTC.

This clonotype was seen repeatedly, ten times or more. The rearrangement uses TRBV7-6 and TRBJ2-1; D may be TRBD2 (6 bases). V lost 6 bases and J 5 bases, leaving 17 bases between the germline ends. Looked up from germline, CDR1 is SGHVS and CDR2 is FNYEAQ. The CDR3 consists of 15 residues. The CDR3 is CASSQPRDFNNEQFF. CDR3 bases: TGTGCCAGCAGTCAGCCCCGGGACTTCAACAATGAGCAGTTCTTC.

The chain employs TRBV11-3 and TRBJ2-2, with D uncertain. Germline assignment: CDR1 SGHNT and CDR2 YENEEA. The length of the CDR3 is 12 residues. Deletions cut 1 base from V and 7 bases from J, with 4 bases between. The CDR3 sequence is CASSLVVGELFF. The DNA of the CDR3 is TGTGCCAGCAGCTTAGTAGTCGGGGAGCTGTTTTTT.

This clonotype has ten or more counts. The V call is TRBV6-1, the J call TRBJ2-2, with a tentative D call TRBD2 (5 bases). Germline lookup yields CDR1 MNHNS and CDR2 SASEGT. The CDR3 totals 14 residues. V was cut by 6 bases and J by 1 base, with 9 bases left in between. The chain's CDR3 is CASSLEGNTGELFF. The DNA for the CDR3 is TGTGCCAGCAGCCTCGAGGGGAACACCGGGGAGCTGTTTTTT.

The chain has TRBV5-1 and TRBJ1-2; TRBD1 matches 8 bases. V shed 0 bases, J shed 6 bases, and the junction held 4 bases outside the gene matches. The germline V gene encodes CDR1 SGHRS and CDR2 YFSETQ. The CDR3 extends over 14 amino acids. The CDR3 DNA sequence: TGCGCCAGCAGCTTGGCCAGGGGGCAGGATGGCTACACCTTC. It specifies CASSLARGQDGYTF.

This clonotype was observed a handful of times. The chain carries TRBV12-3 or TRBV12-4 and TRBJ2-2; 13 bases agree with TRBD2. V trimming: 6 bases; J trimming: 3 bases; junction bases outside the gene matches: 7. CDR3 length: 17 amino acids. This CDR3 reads CASRPGTSGEHTGELFF. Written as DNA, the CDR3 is TGTGCCAGCAGACCTGGGACTAGCGGGGAGCACACCGGGGAGCTGTTTTTT.

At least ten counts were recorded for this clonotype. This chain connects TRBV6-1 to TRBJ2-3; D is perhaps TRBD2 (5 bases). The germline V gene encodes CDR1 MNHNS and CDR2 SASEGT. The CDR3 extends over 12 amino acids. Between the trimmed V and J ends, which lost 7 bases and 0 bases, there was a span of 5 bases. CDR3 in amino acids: CASTGSTDTQYF. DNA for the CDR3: TGTGCCAGCACGGGGAGCACAGATACGCAGTATTTT.

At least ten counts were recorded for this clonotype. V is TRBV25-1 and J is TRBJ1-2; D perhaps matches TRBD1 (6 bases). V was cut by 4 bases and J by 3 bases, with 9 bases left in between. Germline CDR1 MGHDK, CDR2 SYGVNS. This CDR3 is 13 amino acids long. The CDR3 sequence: CASSGGAYYGYTF. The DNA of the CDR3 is TGTGCCAGCAGTGGGGGGGCCTACTATGGCTACACCTTC.

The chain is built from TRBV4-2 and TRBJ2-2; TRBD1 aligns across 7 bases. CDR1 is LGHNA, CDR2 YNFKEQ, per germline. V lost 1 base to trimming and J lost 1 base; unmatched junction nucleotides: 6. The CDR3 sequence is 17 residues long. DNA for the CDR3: TGTGCCAGCAGCCAAGCCCCGGGGACAGTGAACACCGGGGAGCTGTTTTTT. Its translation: CASSQAPGTVNTGELFF.

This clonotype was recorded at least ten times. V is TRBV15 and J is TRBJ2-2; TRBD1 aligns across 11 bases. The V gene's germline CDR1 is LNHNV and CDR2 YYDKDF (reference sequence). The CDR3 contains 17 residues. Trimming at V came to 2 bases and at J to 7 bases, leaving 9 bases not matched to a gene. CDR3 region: CATSRTTGTGGGGELFF. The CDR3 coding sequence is TGTGCCACCAGCAGAACTACCGGGACAGGGGGTGGCGGGGAGCTGTTTTTT.

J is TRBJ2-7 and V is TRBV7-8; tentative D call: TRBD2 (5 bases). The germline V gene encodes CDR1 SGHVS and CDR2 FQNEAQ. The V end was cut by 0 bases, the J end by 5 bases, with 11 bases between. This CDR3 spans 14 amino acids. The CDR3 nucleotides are TGTGCCAGCAGCTTAGCGGGGTTACTAGACGAGCAGTACTTC. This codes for CASSLAGLLDEQYF.

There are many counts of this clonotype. The DNA for the CDR3 is TGTGCCAGCAGCCAAAACGGAGCGGGAGTGGAGCAGTTCTTC. It specifies CASSQNGAGVEQFF. This chain joins TRBV3-1 and TRBJ2-1; 8 bases are shared with TRBD2. Looked up from germline, CDR1 is LGHDT and CDR2 is YNNKEL (reference sequence). With 2 bases clipped from V and 10 bases from J, the junction kept 7 bases outside the gene matches. The CDR3 length is 14 residues.

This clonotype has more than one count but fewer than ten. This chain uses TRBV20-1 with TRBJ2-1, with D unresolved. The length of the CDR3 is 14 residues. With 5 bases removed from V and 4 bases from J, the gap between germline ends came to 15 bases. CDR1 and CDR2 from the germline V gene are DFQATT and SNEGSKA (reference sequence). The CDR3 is CSALGSGRYNEQFF. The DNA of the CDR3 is TGCAGTGCTCTAGGGTCGGGCCGGTACAATGAGCAGTTCTTC.

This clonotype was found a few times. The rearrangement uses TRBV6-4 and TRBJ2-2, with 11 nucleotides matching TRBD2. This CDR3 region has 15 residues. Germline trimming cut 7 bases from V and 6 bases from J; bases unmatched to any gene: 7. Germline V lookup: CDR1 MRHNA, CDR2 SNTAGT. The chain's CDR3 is CASTADSGGAGELFF. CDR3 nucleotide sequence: TGTGCCAGCACCGCGGATAGCGGGGGGGCCGGGGAGCTGTTTTTT.

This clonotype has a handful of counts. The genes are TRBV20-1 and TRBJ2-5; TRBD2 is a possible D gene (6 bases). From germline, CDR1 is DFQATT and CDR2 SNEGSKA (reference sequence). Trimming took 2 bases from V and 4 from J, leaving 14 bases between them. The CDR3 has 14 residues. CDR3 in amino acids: CSARLAGTSETQYF. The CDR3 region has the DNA TGCAGTGCTAGATTGGCGGGAACTTCAGAGACCCAGTACTTC.

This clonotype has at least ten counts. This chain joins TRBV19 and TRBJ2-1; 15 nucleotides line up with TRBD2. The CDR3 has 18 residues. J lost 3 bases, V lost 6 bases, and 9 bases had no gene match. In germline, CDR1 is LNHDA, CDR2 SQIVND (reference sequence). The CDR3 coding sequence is TGTGCCAGTAGAGGGGGGGGACTAGCGGGAGGCATCTACAATGAGCAGTTCTTC. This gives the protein CASRGGGLAGGIYNEQFF.

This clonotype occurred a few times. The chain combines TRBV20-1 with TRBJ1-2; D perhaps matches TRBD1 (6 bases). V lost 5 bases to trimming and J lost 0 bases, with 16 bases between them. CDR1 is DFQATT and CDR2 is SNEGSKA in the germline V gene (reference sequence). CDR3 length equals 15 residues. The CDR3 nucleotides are TGCAGTGCTCAACCCCGGGACAACACTAACTATGGCTACACCTTC. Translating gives CSAQPRDNTNYGYTF.

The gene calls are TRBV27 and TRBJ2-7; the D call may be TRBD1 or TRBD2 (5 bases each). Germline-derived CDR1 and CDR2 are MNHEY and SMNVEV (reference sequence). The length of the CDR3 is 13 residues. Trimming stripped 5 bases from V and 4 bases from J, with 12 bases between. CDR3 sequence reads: CASSPIGGYEQYF. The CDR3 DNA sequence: TGTGCCAGCAGTCCAATTGGGGGATACGAGCAGTACTTC.

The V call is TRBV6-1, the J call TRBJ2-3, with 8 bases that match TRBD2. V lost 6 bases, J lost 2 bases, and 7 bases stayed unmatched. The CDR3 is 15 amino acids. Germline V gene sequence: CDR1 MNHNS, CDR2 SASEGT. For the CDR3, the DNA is TGTGCCAGCAGCCAGATTGGACTAGCCACAGATACGCAGTATTTT. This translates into CASSQIGLATDTQYF.

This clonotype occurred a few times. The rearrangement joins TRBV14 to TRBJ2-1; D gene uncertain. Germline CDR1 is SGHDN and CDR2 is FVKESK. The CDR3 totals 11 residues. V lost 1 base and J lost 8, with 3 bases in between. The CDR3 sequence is CASSQVHEQFF. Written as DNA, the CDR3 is TGTGCCAGCAGCCAAGTACATGAGCAGTTCTTC.

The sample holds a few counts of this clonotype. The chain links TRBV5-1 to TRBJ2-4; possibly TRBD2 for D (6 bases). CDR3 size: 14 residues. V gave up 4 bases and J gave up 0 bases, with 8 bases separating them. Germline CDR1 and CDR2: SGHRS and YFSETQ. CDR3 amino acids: CASSPGVAKNIQYF. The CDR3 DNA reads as TGCGCCAGCAGCCCGGGAGTAGCCAAAAACATTCAGTACTTC.